This T cell receptor (beta chain) originates from a study of post-analysis software for immune sequencing data. Study at large: Courses of disease covered relapsing-remitting, secondary progressive and progressive-relapsing multiple sclerosis.

TCR beta cDNA libraries included unique molecular identifiers. Yield was 450,000 to 650,000 cDNA molecules from about 1 to 10 million T cells. TCRdb reanalysed the PCR reads using MiXCR and keeps one entry per CDR3 protein. The sample includes roughly 800,000 distinct CDR3 sequences, about 45% of them seen just once. Findings and caveats of the study: Co-batched samples clustered tightly together by F measure. TRBV segments more frequent in patients than in controls numbered roughly 5 and included TRBV5-6, TRBV5-1 and TRBV20-1.

Worth noting for this clonotype: What it binds is not known.

V lost 7 bases, J lost 1 base, and 14 bases lay in between. This CDR3 is built from 14 residues. This receptor was taken from a girl between 5 and 17 years old with multiple sclerosis. Sequences were obtained from blood. The V and J genes are TRBV12-3 or TRBV12-4 and TRBJ2-7; perhaps D is TRBD1 or TRBD2 (6 bases each). This CDR3 is CASNYGGQSYEQYF. In DNA, the CDR3 is TGTGCCAGCAATTATGGGGGGCAATCCTACGAGCAGTACTTC.